The following is a TCR beta chain sequence with its context. A second PCR, run for roughly 7 to 11 cycles, used a sample-barcoded 5' primer plus a J-beta primer mix. TCRdb called the 5' RACE reads again in MiXCR, with one record for every CDR3 protein. The sample lists hundreds of thousands of distinct CDR3 sequences; 58% were seen once. The data belong to a study of blood T cells in healthy people across ages. The germline V gene has CDR1 MDHEN and CDR2 SYDVKM. This CDR3 is 14 amino acids long. Trimming removed 3 bases from V and 4 bases from J, with 9 bases in between. This TCR derives from a man in his 60s in good health. Sequenced input: blood. The chain joins TRBV28 to TRBJ1-4, with D tentatively TRBD1 (5 bases). CDR3 residues: CASSLGLYNEKLFF. CDR3 DNA: TGTGCCAGCAGTTTGGGACTTTATAATGAAAAACTGTTTTTT.